This entry describes one T cell receptor (beta chain). Unique molecular identifiers tagged individual cDNA molecules. Via MiXCR, TCRdb re-called the 5' RACE reads, giving one row per CDR3 protein. The profile shows 30,000 or so distinct CDR3 sequences, roughly 4.7% of them singletons. The data are from a study of early T cells in non-severe SARS-CoV-2 infection. Study summary: From unsorted whole blood, bulk RNA was sequenced, and the chains remained unpaired.

This CDR3 is built from 14 residues. CDR1 is MNHEY and CDR2 is SVGEGT in the germline V gene. V shed 2 bases, J shed 4 bases, and the junction held 5 bases outside the gene matches. Specimen: whole blood. The chain joins TRBV6-2 or TRBV6-3 to TRBJ2-7; TRBD2 matches 7 bases. The receptor's source is an adult who was a healthcare worker with PCR-confirmed SARS-CoV-2 infection or an uninfected control (not recorded which). The CDR3 DNA reads as TGTGCCAGCAGTTACCGGGCGGGAGATTACGAGCAGTACTTC. Its protein is CASSYRAGDYEQYF.